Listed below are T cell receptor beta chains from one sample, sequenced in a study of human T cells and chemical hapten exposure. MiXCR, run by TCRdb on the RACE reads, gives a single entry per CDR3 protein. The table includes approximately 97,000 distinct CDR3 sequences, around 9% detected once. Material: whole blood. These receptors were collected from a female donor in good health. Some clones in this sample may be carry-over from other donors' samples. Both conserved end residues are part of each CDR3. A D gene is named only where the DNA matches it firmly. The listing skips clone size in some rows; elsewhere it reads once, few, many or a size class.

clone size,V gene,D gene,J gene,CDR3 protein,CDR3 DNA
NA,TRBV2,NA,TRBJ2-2,CASSDLGYTGELFF,TGTGCCAGCAGTGATCTAGGGTACACCGGGGAGCTGTTTTTT
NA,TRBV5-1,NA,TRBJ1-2,CASSLTRNNKGYTF,TGCGCCAGCAGCCTGACAAGGAATAATAAAGGCTACACCTTC
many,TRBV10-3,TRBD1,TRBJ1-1,CAIRGTENTEAFF,TGTGCCATCAGAGGGACAGAGAACACTGAAGCTTTCTTT
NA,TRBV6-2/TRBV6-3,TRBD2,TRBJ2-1,CASSYHSGSSEQFF,TGTGCCAGCAGTTACCATAGCGGGAGTTCTGAGCAGTTCTTC
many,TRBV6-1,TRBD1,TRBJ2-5,CASSDSTDRAEETQYF,TGTGCCAGCAGTGACTCAACGGACAGGGCCGAGGAGACCCAGTACTTC
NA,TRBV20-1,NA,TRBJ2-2,CSARDSATGELFF,TGCAGTGCTAGAGATTCGGCCACCGGGGAGCTGTTTTTT
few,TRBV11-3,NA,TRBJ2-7,CASSTQGDEQYF,TGTGCCAGCAGCACGCAGGGAGACGAGCAGTACTTC
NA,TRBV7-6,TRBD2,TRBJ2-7,CASSLDPWREGREQYF,TGTGCCAGCAGCTTAGACCCTTGGCGGGAGGGCCGCGAGCAGTACTTC
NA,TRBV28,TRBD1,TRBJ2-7,CASSLDRGEQYF,TGTGCCAGCAGCCTCGACAGGGGCGAGCAGTACTTC
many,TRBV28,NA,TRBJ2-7,CASSSPTQGFGSYEQYF,TGTGCCAGCAGTTCTCCGACCCAGGGGTTTGGCTCCTACGAGCAGTACTTC
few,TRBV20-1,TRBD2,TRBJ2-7,CSARKRESSYEQYF,TGCAGTGCTAGAAAGCGGGAGAGCTCCTACGAGCAGTACTTC
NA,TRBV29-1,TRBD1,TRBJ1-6,CSVATGGRSPLNF,TGCAGCGTAGCCACAGGGGGCCGATCACCCCTCAACTTT
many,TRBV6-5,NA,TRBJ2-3,CASRLQGLSTDTQYF,TGTGCCAGCAGACTACAGGGATTGTCGACAGATACGCAGTATTTT
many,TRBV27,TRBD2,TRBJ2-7,CASSPLAGARSYEQYF,TGTGCCAGCAGTCCTTTAGCGGGAGCCCGCTCCTACGAGCAGTACTTC
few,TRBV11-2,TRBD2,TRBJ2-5,CASSRWAGEETQYF,TGTGCCAGCAGCCGCTGGGCGGGGGAAGAGACCCAGTACTTC
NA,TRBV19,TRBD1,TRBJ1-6,CASSAYPRDRVSFNNSPLHF,TGTGCCAGTAGTGCCTACCCCCGGGACAGGGTCTCTTTCAATAATTCACCCCTCCACTTT
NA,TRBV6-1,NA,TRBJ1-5,CASSDWDNQPQHF,TGTGCCAGCAGTGATTGGGACAATCAGCCCCAGCATTTT
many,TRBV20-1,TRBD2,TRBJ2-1,CSARGASGSHYNEQFF,TGCAGTGCTAGAGGGGCTAGCGGGAGCCACTACAATGAGCAGTTCTTC
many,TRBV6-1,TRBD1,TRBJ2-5,CASRTGNRETQYF,TGTGCCAGCAGGACAGGGAATCGGGAGACCCAGTACTTC
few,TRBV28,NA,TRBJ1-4,CASSSTPPGTSEKLFF,TGTGCCAGCAGTTCAACCCCCCCGGGTACCAGCGAAAAACTGTTTTTT
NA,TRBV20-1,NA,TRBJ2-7,CSARASVYEQYF,TGCAGTGCTAGAGCTTCCGTCTACGAGCAGTACTTC
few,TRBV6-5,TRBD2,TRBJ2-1,CASSDIAGQQFF,TGTGCCAGCAGTGACATAGCGGGGCAGCAGTTCTTC
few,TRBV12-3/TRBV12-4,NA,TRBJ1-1,CASTPPAGNTEAFF,TGTGCCAGCACCCCCCCTGCGGGGAACACTGAAGCTTTCTTT
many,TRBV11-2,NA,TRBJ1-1,CASSFKGARSPNTEAFF,TGTGCCAGCAGCTTTAAAGGGGCTCGATCCCCGAACACTGAAGCTTTCTTT
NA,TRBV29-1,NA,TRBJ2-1,CSVTGSPYNEQFF,TGCAGCGTTACCGGGAGTCCCTACAATGAGCAGTTCTTC
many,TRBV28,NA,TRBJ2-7,CASSSLSGTQALGQYF,TGTGCCAGCAGTTCGCTCTCCGGGACTCAGGCTTTGGGGCAGTACTTC
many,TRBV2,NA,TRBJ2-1,CASRSSSYNEQFF,TGTGCCAGCAGATCAAGCTCCTACAATGAGCAGTTCTTC
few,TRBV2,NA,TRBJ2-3,CASSPLGHGPDTQYF,TGTGCCAGCAGTCCTCTCGGACACGGCCCAGATACGCAGTATTTT
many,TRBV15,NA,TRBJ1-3,CATSRDSTGGNTIYF,TGTGCCACCAGCAGAGATAGCACAGGTGGAAACACCATATATTTT
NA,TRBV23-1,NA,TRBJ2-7,CASSRFSSYEQYF,TGCGCCAGCAGTCGGTTCAGCTCCTACGAGCAGTACTTC
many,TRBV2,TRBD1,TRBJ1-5,CATGQGEQPQHF,TGTGCCACCGGACAGGGGGAACAGCCCCAGCATTTT
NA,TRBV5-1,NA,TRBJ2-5,CASSLQQGRETQYF,TGCGCCAGCAGCTTACAACAGGGCAGAGAGACCCAGTACTTC
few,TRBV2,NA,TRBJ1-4,CASRRTETNEKLFF,TGTGCCAGCAGGAGGACGGAAACTAATGAAAAACTGTTTTTT
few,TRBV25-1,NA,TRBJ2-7,CASSELGQAYEQYF,TGTGCCAGCAGTGAGCTAGGACAAGCCTACGAGCAGTACTTC
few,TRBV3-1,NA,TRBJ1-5,CASSQDRGCGQPQHF,TGTGCCAGCAGCCAAGATAGGGGTTGCGGTCAGCCCCAGCATTTT
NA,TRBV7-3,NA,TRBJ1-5,CASSADRYQPHHF,TGTGCCAGCAGTGCAGACCGATATCAGCCCCATCATTTT
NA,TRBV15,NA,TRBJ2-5,CATSRDVGGQETQYF,TGTGCCACCAGCAGAGATGTTGGGGGGCAAGAGACCCAGTACTTC
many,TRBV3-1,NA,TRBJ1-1,CASSQGAESRGESFF,TGTGCCAGCAGCCAAGGAGCGGAGAGCAGGGGAGAATCTTTCTTT
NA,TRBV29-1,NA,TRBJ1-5,CSVADGVLGNQPQHF,TGCAGCGTTGCCGACGGGGTATTAGGCAATCAGCCCCAGCATTTT
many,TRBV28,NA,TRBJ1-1,CASSLRGTEAFF,TGTGCCAGCAGTTTAAGGGGCACTGAAGCTTTCTTT
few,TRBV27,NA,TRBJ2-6,CASSWRVFASGANVLTF,TGTGCCAGCAGTTGGAGGGTTTTTGCCTCTGGGGCCAACGTCCTGACTTTC
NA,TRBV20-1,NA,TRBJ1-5,CSARDSVQPQHF,TGCAGTGCTAGGGATTCGGTTCAGCCCCAGCATTTT
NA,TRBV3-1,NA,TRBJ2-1,CASSPPWGGASYYNEQFF,TGTGCCAGCAGCCCCCCTTGGGGCGGGGCCTCATACTACAATGAGCAGTTCTTC
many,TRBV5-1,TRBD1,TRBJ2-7,CASSLLTGSITSYEQYF,TGCGCCAGCAGCTTGCTGACAGGGTCAATCACGTCCTACGAGCAGTACTTC
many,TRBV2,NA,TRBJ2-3,CAIRDNTDTQYF,TGTGCCATCCGGGACAACACAGATACGCAGTATTTT
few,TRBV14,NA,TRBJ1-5,CASSQIRGGNQPQHF,TGTGCCAGCAGCCAGATAAGAGGGGGCAATCAGCCCCAGCATTTT
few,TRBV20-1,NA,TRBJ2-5,CSARVATVQETQYF,TGCAGTGCTAGAGTCGCCACAGTCCAAGAGACCCAGTACTTC
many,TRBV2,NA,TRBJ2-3,CASSLGPDTDTQYF,TGTGCCAGCAGCTTGGGACCGGACACAGATACGCAGTATTTT
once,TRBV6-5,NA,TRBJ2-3,CASSGGGQSTDTQYF,TGTGCCAGCAGTGGGGGGGGACAGAGCACAGATACGCAGTATTTT
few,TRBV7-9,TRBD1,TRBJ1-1,CASSLDRGRAFF,TGTGCCAGCAGCCTCGACAGGGGTCGAGCTTTCTTT
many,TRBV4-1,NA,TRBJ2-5,CASSQEVPETQYF,TGCGCCAGCAGCCAAGAAGTCCCGGAGACCCAGTACTTC
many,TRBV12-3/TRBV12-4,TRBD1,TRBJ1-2,CASSPNRQGYGYTF,TGTGCCAGCAGTCCGAATAGACAGGGCTATGGCTACACCTTC
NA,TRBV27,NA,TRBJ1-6,CASSLLNSPLHF,TGTGCCAGCAGTTTACTTAATTCACCCCTCCACTTT
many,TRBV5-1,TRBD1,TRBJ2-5,CASSPPGTGGKETQYF,TGCGCCAGCAGCCCCCCCGGGACAGGGGGCAAAGAGACCCAGTACTTC
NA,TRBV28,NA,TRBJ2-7,CASSPDSYEQYF,TGTGCCAGCAGTCCCGACTCCTACGAGCAGTACTTC
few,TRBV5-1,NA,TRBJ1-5,CASSPGPPDQPQHF,TGCGCCAGCAGCCCGGGACCCCCCGACCAGCCCCAGCATTTT
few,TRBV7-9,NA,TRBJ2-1,CASSLALRDEQFF,TGTGCCAGCAGCTTAGCTCTCCGGGATGAGCAGTTCTTC
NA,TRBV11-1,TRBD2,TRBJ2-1,CASSYFPGLAGGPHEQFF,TGTGCCAGCAGCTATTTCCCGGGACTAGCGGGAGGGCCGCATGAGCAGTTCTTC
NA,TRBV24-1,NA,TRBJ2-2,CATSDSTGDIGELFF,TGTGCCACCAGTGACTCCACCGGCGACATCGGGGAGCTGTTTTTT